This section outlines one T cell receptor (beta chain) sequence together with its context. Its cognate antigen is unknown. The data were taken from a study of blood T cells in healthy people across ages. Broader study findings: The unknown donor CMV status may have confounded expanded clonotype changes. The unsorted PBMCs prevented any conclusive comparison of naive versus antigen-experienced cells.

Germline V CDR1 and CDR2: MGHDK, SYGVNS. V was clipped by 5 bases and J by 1 base, with 13 bases between them. The CDR3 runs 15 residues. Next came a second PCR, run for about 7 to 12 cycles, which used a sample-barcoded 5' primer along with a J-beta primer mix. TCRdb analysed the 5' RACE reads with MiXCR anew, one entry per CDR3 protein. Counted here are 1.5 million to 2 million distinct CDR3 sequences, about two fifths occurring once; the ten biggest clones make up more than 20%. The TCR sequence derives from a human donor in good health. The chain joins TRBV25-1 to TRBJ2-3; D unresolved. The source material was blood. This CDR3 reads CASSPGPQRTDTQYF. For the CDR3, the DNA is TGTGCCAGCAGTCCAGGACCCCAGCGCACAGATACGCAGTATTTT.